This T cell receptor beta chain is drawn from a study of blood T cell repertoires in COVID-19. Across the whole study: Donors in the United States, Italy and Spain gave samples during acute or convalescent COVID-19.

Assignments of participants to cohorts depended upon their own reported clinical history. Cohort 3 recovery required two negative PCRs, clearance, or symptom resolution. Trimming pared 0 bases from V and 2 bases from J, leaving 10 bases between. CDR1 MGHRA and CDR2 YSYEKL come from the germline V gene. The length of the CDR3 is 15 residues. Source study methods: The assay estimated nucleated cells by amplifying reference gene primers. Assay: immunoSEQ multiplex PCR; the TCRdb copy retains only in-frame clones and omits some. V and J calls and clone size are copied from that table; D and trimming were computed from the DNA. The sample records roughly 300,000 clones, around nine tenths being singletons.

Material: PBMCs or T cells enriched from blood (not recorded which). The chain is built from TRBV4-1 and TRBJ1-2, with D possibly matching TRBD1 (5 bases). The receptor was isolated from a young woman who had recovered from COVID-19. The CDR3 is CASSQDHPGNYGYTF. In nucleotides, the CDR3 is TGCGCCAGCAGCCAAGATCATCCAGGGAACTATGGCTACACCTTC.